The source of this T cell receptor (beta chain) is a study of T-cell memory formation after mild COVID-19 (TCRdb year 2021). As for the study more broadly: Most TCR sequence clusters were specific to one of the two donors. T-cell clones expanding and contracting after mild COVID-19 in a couple of donors were tracked by longitudinal TCRalpha and TCRbeta repertoire sequencing. The cohort was made up of two young adult volunteers, one female and one male, who were previously healthy. The research as a whole found: Contracting CD4+ clones appeared mostly in the CM and EM memory subsets, whereas CD8+ clones were enriched in EMRA. Whether the second-wave clones peaking on day 37 were SARS-CoV-2 specific was not confirmed. Clones contracting from day 15 to 85 had balanced CD4/CD8 phenotypes, while a second wave expanding from day 15 to 37 was biased towards CD4+. Some responding clones were found in pre-infection memory, which suggests that pre-existing cross-reactive memory T cells took part in the SARS-CoV-2 response. Only a couple of mild cases were covered in the study, and larger cohorts including severe cases with pre-infection samples were considered necessary.

V lost 4 bases and J lost 1 base, and the count of bases not matched to a germline gene is 8. From the germline V gene, CDR1 is SGDLS and CDR2 is YYNGEE. The CDR3 runs 15 residues from the cysteine to the phenylalanine. The entry retains the CDR3 DNA only, 45 bases that are in frame from base 1. TCRdb names Illumina NovaSeq 6000 as the instrument used. Using 5'RACE with constant-segment primers, TCRalpha and TCRbeta cDNA libraries were constructed, with sample barcodes and unique molecular identifiers added in the process. Trizol reagent was used to extract RNA from every sample. The libraries were amplified in two PCR steps, and the second step added a second sample barcode and Illumina TruSeq adapters. Libraries were sequenced on an Illumina NovaSeq with 2 x 150 bp paired-end reads. From the authors' description of their analysis: With migec v1.2.7, reads were demultiplexed and then collapsed into UMI-guided consensus sequences. Using mixcr v2.1.11, the UMI consensuses were aligned to TRA and TRB V and J templates and assembled into clonotypes. A clonotype was counted as expanded or contracted only if both edgeR and NoisET called the change significant, with noise models trained on biological replicates. For edgeR calls, a false discovery rate-adjusted p below 0.01 and a log2 fold-change threshold of 1 were applied. As an exploratory analysis of dynamics, max-normalized trajectories of the 1000 most abundant clonotypes were examined with PCA combined with hierarchical clustering. Separately sequenced CD4+ and CD8+ repertoires were used to assign a CD4 or CD8 phenotype to each responding clone. Through fastp at Q25 and MiXCR, TCRdb rebuilt clones from the public reads, retaining in-frame beta chains. One record per CDR3 amino acid sequence lists the most common genes and DNA. None of the V and J calls come from the authors' own analysis; TCRdb made them. Present in this sample are tens of thousands of distinct CDR3 sequences, approximately 8.3% of which were seen just once. 29% of the sample rests with the top ten.

Ficoll-Paque density gradient centrifugation was used to isolate PBMCs. A note on this clonotype: Its antigen is unknown. Within one base of it there is no much larger clone, and no base qualities were kept.

The chain was built from TRBV9 and TRBJ2-7, and 7 bases in between align with TRBD1. Sequencing input: PBMCs or a T cell subset sorted from them (not recorded which). The TCR was taken from a man between 18 and 35 years old who had mild COVID-19 (a few samples of this study predate the infection). The sample titles of this study are shuffled in the database, so cell type and time point are left out; the donor was told from shared clones. The DNA sequence is given as TGTGCCAGCAGCTTGGGACAGACCCTTTCCTACGAGCAGTACTTC. Its coded protein is CASSLGQTLSYEQYF.